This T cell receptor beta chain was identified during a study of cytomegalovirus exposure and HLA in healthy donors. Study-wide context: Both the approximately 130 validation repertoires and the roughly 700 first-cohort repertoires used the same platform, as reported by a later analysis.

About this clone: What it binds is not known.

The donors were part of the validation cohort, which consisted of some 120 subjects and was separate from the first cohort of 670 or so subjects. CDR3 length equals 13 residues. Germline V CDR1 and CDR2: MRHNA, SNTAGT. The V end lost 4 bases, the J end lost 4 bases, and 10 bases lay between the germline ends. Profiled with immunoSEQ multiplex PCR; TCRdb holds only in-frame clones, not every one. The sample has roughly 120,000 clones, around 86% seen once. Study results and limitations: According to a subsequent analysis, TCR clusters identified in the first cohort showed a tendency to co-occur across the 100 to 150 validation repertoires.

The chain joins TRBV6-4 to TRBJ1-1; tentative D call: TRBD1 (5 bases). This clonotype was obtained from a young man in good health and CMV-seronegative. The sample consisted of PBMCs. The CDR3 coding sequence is TGTGCCAGCAGTGGCGGGGGAAGCACTGAAGCTTTCTTT. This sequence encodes CASSGGGSTEAFF.